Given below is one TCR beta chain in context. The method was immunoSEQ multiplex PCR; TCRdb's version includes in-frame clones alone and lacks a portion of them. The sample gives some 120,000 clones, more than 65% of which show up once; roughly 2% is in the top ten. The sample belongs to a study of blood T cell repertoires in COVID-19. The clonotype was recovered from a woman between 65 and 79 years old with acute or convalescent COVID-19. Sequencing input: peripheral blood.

This CDR3 is CASSPATGGVAEAFF. The CDR3 DNA follows: TGTGCCAGCAGTCCGGCGACAGGGGGCGTTGCTGAAGCTTTCTTT. This chain uses TRBV27 with TRBJ1-1, with TRBD1 matching 10 bases. The CDR3 runs 15 residues. V lost 5 bases, J lost 6 bases, and 9 bases stayed unmatched. Germline V lookup: CDR1 MNHEY, CDR2 SMNVEV (reference sequence).